This T cell receptor (beta chain) was sequenced during a study of control samples from healthy donors and cancer patients. This clone showed up just once. Only in-frame clones appear in the TCRdb table, and some are missing; sequencing was by immunoSEQ multiplex PCR. The repertoire includes 70,000 to 80,000 clones, around 90% of them detected once, and about 2% sits in the top ten. Trimming took 4 bases from V and 3 from J, leaving 12 bases between them. This CDR3 is 15 amino acids long. Germline CDR1 is KGHDR and CDR2 is SFDVKD. The receptor comes from a woman aged 60-70 years with head and neck cancer. Sequencing was done on a sample of PBMCs. This chain connects TRBV24-1 to TRBJ2-4, with D perhaps TRBD2 (5 bases). DNA for the CDR3: TGTGCCACCAGTGACCCCGGACGGGACAAAAACATTCAGTACTTC. Amino acids: CATSDPGRDKNIQYF.